The 26 T cell receptor beta chains below all came from one sample that was sequenced in a study of blood T cells in healthy people across ages. Then a second PCR, running roughly 6 to 12 cycles, was carried out with a sample-barcoded 5' primer and a J-beta primer mix. TCRdb passed the 5' RACE reads through MiXCR, listing each CDR3 protein once. The sample has around 650,000 distinct CDR3 sequences; about a third are singletons. Sequencing input: blood. These receptors all stem from a woman aged 80 or over in good health.

This clonotype showed up just a few times. J is TRBJ2-2 and V is TRBV4-3; D not resolved. V lost 0 bases and J 5 bases, leaving 7 bases between the germline ends. The germline V gene encodes CDR1 LGHNA and CDR2 YSLEER. The CDR3 totals 14 residues. CDR3 amino acids: CASSQEMGTGELFF. CDR3 sequence (DNA): TGCGCCAGCAGCCAAGAGATGGGGACCGGGGAGCTGTTTTTT.

Concerning this clonotype itself: A read error may explain this, as a much larger clone is one base away. V usage is TRBV2 and J usage is TRBJ2-1, with D unresolved. The V gene's germline CDR1 is SNHLY and CDR2 FYNNEI. The CDR3 is 17 residues long. V was cut by 0 bases and J by 13 bases, with 25 bases left in between. This CDR3 reads CASSEALPSPIAMVQFF. For the CDR3, the DNA is TGTGCCAGCAGTGAAGCGCTTCCCTCCCCCATCGCAATGGTCCAGTTCTTC.

The rearrangement joins TRBV6-5 to TRBJ2-3; the match to TRBD2 covers 10 bases. After removal of 6 bases from V and 1 base from J, the junction contained 4 bases not matched to a gene. This CDR3 has 15 residues. Germline V gene lookup returns CDR1 MNHEY and CDR2 SVGAGI. CDR3 amino acids: CASRPLAGGTDTQYF. DNA for the CDR3: TGTGCCAGCAGGCCTCTAGCGGGGGGCACAGATACGCAGTATTTT.

This clonotype was detected ten times or more. V gene TRBV15 combines with J gene TRBJ2-5; 11 bases map to TRBD2. CDR3 size: 14 residues. Germline V gene lookup returns CDR1 LNHNV and CDR2 YYDKDF (reference sequence). Trimming at V came to 0 bases and at J to 9 bases, leaving 3 bases not matched to a gene. The chain's CDR3 is CATSRDKGLAAQYF. CDR3 sequence (DNA): TGTGCCACCAGCAGAGATAAGGGACTAGCGGCCCAGTACTTC. Based on the CDR3 plus reference TRBV15 and TRBJ2-5, the full variable domain is DAMVIQNPRYQVTQFGKPVTLSCSQTLNHNVMYWYQQKSSQAPKLLFHYYDKDFNNEADTPDNFQSRRPNTSFCFLDIRSPGLGDTAMYLCATSRDKGLAAQYFGPGTRLLVL.

The rearrangement joins TRBV6-5 to TRBJ2-7, with D perhaps TRBD2 (6 bases). The J call may be incorrect, as the DNA end agrees better with TRBJ2-5. CDR3 length: 14 amino acids. Germline loops: CDR1 MNHEY, CDR2 SVGAGI. CDR3 protein: CASSYSNSGETQYF. Here the CDR3 DNA reads TGTGCCAGCAGTTACTCTAACAGCGGGGAGACCCAGTACTTC.

This clonotype was observed a handful of times. V gene TRBV29-1 combines with J gene TRBJ2-2; D not certain. The germline gives CDR1 SQVTM, CDR2 ANQGSEA. This CDR3 has 11 amino acids. Trimming took off 7 bases at V and 3 bases at J, with 6 bases between the two ends. CDR3 coding DNA: TGCAGCGCCCGGGACACCGGGGAGCTGTTTTTT. It specifies CSARDTGELFF.

In this sample, this clonotype turned up a few times. CDR3 coding DNA: TGTGCCAGCAGCCAAGATCGAGGCCACACCGGGGAGCTGTTTTTT. This codes for CASSQDRGHTGELFF. V is TRBV4-2 and J is TRBJ2-2; no clear D gene. V shed 0 bases and J shed 3 bases, with 8 bases lying between them. There are 15 residues in the CDR3. Germline assignment: CDR1 LGHNA and CDR2 YNFKEQ.

This clonotype was recorded at least ten times. This chain links TRBV20-1 with TRBJ2-1; D possibly corresponds to TRBD2 (6 bases). The germline V and J ends were trimmed by 1 base and 5 bases, with 12 bases remaining between them. The CDR3 runs to 14 residues. Germline values: CDR1 DFQATT, CDR2 SNEGSKA (reference sequence). CDR3 sequence: CSARAAGYDNEQFF. CDR3 in DNA: TGCAGTGCTAGAGCTGCGGGATACGACAATGAGCAGTTCTTC.

Worth noting for this clonotype: This may be a read error: a much more frequent sequence differs by one nucleotide. V usage is TRBV20-1 and J usage is TRBJ2-3; D gene uncertain. Trimming cost V 5 bases and J 5 bases, with 8 bases left between them. This CDR3 region has 11 residues. Germline V gives CDR1 DFQATT, CDR2 SNEGSKA (reference sequence). The CDR3 DNA reads as TGCAGTGCTGGAAGGGTAGATACGCAGTATTTT. It codes for CSAGRVDTQYF.

This clonotype occurred many times. The chain has TRBV30 and TRBJ2-1; D might be TRBD1 (5 bases). Trimming pared 0 bases from V and 0 bases from J, leaving 12 bases between. Germline V gene data show CDR1 as GTSNPN and CDR2 as SVGIG (reference sequence). This CDR3 contains 16 residues. The CDR3 DNA reads as TGTGCCTGGAGTGTGGGGCGGCATAGCTCCTACAATGAGCAGTTCTTC. The encoded protein is CAWSVGRHSSYNEQFF.

The chain employs TRBV28 and TRBJ1-5; 9 bases map to TRBD1. V lost 4 bases, J lost 3 bases, and 13 bases stayed unmatched. CDR1 and CDR2 (germline): MDHEN, SYDVKM. The CDR3 has 18 residues. The chain's CDR3 is CASSSYSTGTGYNQPQHF. The CDR3 DNA follows: TGTGCCAGCAGTTCGTATTCTACCGGGACAGGGTACAATCAGCCCCAGCATTTT.

This clonotype was seen many times. This rearrangement joins TRBV20-1 to TRBJ2-3; D possibly uses TRBD1 or TRBD2 (5 bases each). The V gene lost 5 bases and the J gene lost 0 bases, with 12 bases spanning the gap. Germline CDR1 and CDR2: DFQATT and SNEGSKA (reference sequence). The CDR3 runs 14 residues. The CDR3 nucleotides read TGCAGTGCTGGGACCAGGCTGAGCACAGATACGCAGTATTTT. Translated, it gives CSAGTRLSTDTQYF.

The DNA for the CDR3 is TGTGCCAGCAGCTTAGAACCGGGACAGGGACCCACCGGGGAGCTGTTTTTT. Translating gives CASSLEPGQGPTGELFF. This chain joins TRBV7-9 and TRBJ2-2; 9 bases agree with TRBD1. This CDR3 is built from 17 residues. Per germline, CDR1 SEHNR and CDR2 FQNEAQ (reference sequence). J was trimmed by 4 bases and V by 1 base; bases with no gene match: 7. Using reference TRBV7-9 and TRBJ2-2 for the parts outside the CDR3, the full variable domain is DTGVSQNPRHKITKRGQNVTFRCDPISEHNRLYWYRQTLGQGPEFLTYFQNEAQLEKSRLLSDRFSAERPKGSFSTLEIQRTEQGDSAMYLCASSLEPGQGPTGELFFGEGSRLTVL.

This clonotype was detected ten times or more. The chain recombines TRBV6-6 with TRBJ2-1; TRBD2 matches at 9 bases. V was pared by 7 bases and J by 2 bases, with 9 bases of the junction left unmatched. Germline values: CDR1 MNHNY, CDR2 SVGAGI (reference sequence). This CDR3 is built from 16 residues. The CDR3 sequence: CASTGYSGSTYNEQFF. The CDR3 nucleotides read TGTGCCAGCACCGGATATAGCGGGAGCACCTACAATGAGCAGTTCTTC.

There are many counts of this clonotype. V is TRBV20-1 and J is TRBJ2-3, with 11 bases matching TRBD2. The V and J ends lost 6 bases and 4 bases, in that order; junction bases with no gene match: 9. Germline V gene lookup returns CDR1 DFQATT and CDR2 SNEGSKA (reference sequence). There are 15 residues in the CDR3. The CDR3 DNA reads TGCAGTGCCCCCATAGCGGGGGGGCCTGCAGATACGCAGTATTTT. Translating gives CSAPIAGGPADTQYF.

Of note for this clonotype: A clone one base away is much larger, so this may be a read error. The CDR3 DNA reads as TGTGCCACCAGCAGAGATCAGAGCTCCTACAATGAGCAGTACTTC. Translated, it gives CATSRDQSSYNEQYF. The J gene is TRBJ2-1, the V gene TRBV15; D is ambiguous. Near its end, the DNA agrees better with TRBJ2-7, so the J call may be wrong. CDR3 size: 15 residues. Germline V gene data show CDR1 as LNHNV and CDR2 as YYDKDF (reference sequence).

The CDR3 coding sequence is TGCGCCAGCAGCTCTAATCCGGGACAAGTCCCAGATACGCAGTATTTT. This sequence encodes CASSSNPGQVPDTQYF. The rearrangement links TRBV5-1 to TRBJ2-3, with D perhaps matching TRBD1 (6 bases). The V gene's germline CDR1 is SGHRS and CDR2 YFSETQ. The CDR3 spans 16 residues. Trimming shortened V by 3 bases and J by 4 bases, and 18 bases separated the two germline ends.

The table lists this clonotype with many counts. The V and J genes are TRBV7-6 and TRBJ2-1, with D unresolved. CDR3 size: 13 residues. V dropped 1 base and J dropped 8 bases, with 9 bases sitting between them. The germline V gene has CDR1 SGHVS and CDR2 FNYEAQ. This CDR3 reads CASSLELGDEQFF. CDR3 DNA sequence: TGTGCCAGCAGCTTAGAATTGGGCGATGAGCAGTTCTTC.

Only a few counts were recorded for this clonotype. The V and J genes are TRBV5-6 and TRBJ1-5; D possibly corresponds to TRBD1 (5 bases). Trimming removed 0 bases from V and 1 base from J, with 14 bases in between. Germline CDR1 and CDR2: SGHDT and YYEEEE. CDR3 length equals 17 residues. CDR3: CASSLGDARRSNQPQHF. In DNA, the CDR3 is TGTGCCAGCAGCTTGGGGGACGCACGTCGAAGCAATCAGCCCCAGCATTTT.

With respect to this clonotype: At one end, the junction sequence differs from germline, possibly due to a read error. The V gene is TRBV6-5, the J gene TRBJ1-6, with a possible D match to TRBD1 (6 bases). Germline CDR1 and CDR2: MNHEY and SVGAGI. The CDR3 length is 13 residues. CDR3 nucleotide sequence: TGTGCCAGCAGCGACAGGTTCGGATCACCCCCCCACTTT. This translates into CASSDRFGSPPHF.

The chain has TRBV6-1 and TRBJ1-5, with TRBD1 identical over 7 bases. This CDR3 spans 14 amino acids. Looked up from germline, CDR1 is MNHNS and CDR2 is SASEGT. Germline trimming cut 2 bases from V and 8 bases from J; bases unmatched to any gene: 6. The CDR3 is CASSERGRAEPQHF. In DNA, the CDR3 is TGTGCCAGCAGTGAAAGGGGGCGGGCAGAGCCCCAGCATTTT.

The chain has TRBV3-1 and TRBJ1-2, with 7 bases that match TRBD1. Germline values: CDR1 LGHDT, CDR2 YNNKEL (reference sequence). CDR3 size: 13 residues. The ends lost 6 bases at V and 4 bases at J; junction bases unmatched: 5. In DNA, the CDR3 is TGTGCCAGCAGTGCAAAGGGGGCCTATGGCTACACCTTC. It codes for CASSAKGAYGYTF.

V and J are TRBV5-1 and TRBJ2-4; tentative D call: TRBD1 (5 bases). Between the trimmed V and J ends, which lost 1 base and 13 bases, there was a span of 21 bases. The CDR3 is made up of 15 amino acids. The germline CDR1 and CDR2 sequences are SGHRS and YFSETQ. This CDR3 reads CASSLTPRDYNGQYF. CDR3 nucleotides: TGCGCCAGCAGCTTGACCCCCAGGGATTACAACGGGCAGTACTTC.

Ten or more counts support this clonotype. V gene TRBV6-5 combines with J gene TRBJ2-7; tentative D call: TRBD2 (5 bases). The CDR3 sequence is 13 residues long. V lost 7 bases, J lost 7 bases, and 17 bases lay in between. Germline CDR1 and CDR2: MNHEY and SVGAGI. The CDR3 reads CASTQSIGGEQYF. DNA for the CDR3: TGTGCCAGCACCCAAAGCATCGGCGGGGAGCAGTACTTC.

This clonotype has ten or more counts. This chain joins TRBV20-1 and TRBJ2-5; TRBD2 might be the D (5 bases). Trimming shortened V by 6 bases and J by 5 bases, and 13 bases separated the two germline ends. Germline lookup yields CDR1 DFQATT and CDR2 SNEGSKA (reference sequence). This CDR3 has 12 amino acids. CDR3 nucleotides: TGCAGTGCCGGGATTAGCGACGAGACCCAGTACTTC. Its protein is CSAGISDETQYF.

This clonotype was seen repeatedly, ten times or more. The chain employs TRBV7-9 and TRBJ2-3, with D unclear. CDR1 SEHNR and CDR2 FQNEAQ come from the germline V gene (reference sequence). This CDR3 is built from 16 residues. V dropped 0 bases and J dropped 8 bases, with 18 bases sitting between them. Written as DNA, the CDR3 is TGTGCCAGCAGCTTAGCTGTCCAGGTCAAAACCTCTACGCAGTATTTT. Translation: CASSLAVQVKTSTQYF.